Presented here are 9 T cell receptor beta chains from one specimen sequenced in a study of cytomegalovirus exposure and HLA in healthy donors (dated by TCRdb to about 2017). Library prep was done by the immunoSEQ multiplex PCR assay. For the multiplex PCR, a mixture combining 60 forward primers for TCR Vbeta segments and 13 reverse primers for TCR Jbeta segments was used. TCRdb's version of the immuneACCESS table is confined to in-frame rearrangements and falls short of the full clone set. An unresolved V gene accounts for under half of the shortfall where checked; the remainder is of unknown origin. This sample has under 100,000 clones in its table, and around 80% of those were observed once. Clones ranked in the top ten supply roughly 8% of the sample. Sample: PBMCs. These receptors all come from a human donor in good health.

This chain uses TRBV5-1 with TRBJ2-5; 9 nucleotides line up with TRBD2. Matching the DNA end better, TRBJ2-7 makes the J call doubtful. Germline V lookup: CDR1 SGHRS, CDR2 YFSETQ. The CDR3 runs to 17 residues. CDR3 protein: CASSSTRLAESSYEQYF. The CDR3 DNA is TGCGCCAGCAGCTCAACACGACTAGCGGAAAGCTCCTACGAGCAGTACTTC.

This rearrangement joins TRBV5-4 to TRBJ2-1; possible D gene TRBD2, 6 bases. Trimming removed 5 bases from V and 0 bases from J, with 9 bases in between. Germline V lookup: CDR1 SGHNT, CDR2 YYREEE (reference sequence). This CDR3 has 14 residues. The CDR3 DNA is TGTGCCAGCAGACGAGCGGGCTCCTACAATGAGCAGTTCTTC. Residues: CASRRAGSYNEQFF.

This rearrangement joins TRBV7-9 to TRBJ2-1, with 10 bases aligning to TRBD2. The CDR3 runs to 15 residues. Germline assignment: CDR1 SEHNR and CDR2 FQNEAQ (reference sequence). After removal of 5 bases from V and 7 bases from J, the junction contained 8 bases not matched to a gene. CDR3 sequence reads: CASSPTSGEANEQFF. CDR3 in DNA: TGTGCCAGCAGCCCAACTAGCGGGGAAGCGAATGAGCAGTTCTTC.

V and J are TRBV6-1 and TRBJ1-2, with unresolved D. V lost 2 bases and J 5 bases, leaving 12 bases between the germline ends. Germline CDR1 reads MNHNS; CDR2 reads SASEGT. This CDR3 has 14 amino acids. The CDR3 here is CASSENRQVYGYTF. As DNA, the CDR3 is TGTGCCAGCAGTGAAAACCGCCAGGTTTATGGCTACACCTTC.

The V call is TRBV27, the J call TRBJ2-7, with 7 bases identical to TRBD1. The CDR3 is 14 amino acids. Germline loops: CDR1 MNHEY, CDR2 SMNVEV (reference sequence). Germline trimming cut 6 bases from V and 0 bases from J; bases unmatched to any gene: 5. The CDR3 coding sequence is TGTGCCAGCAGGTTCCGGGACAGCTCCTACGAGCAGTACTTC. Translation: CASRFRDSSYEQYF.

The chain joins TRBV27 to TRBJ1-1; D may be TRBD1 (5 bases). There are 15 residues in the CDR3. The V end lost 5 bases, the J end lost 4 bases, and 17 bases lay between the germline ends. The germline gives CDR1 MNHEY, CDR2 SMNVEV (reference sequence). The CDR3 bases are TGTGCCAGCAGTCCCCCGGGGGGAAGGAGCACTGAAGCTTTCTTT. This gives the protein CASSPPGGRSTEAFF.

The CDR3 reads CASSSEPTGWLTF. In nucleotides, the CDR3 is TGTGCCAGCAGCTCAGAACCGACAGGGTGGCTCACCTTC. V usage is TRBV11-1 and J usage is TRBJ1-2; 7 bases agree with TRBD1. V shed 4 bases and J 13 bases; nucleotides not matched to a gene: 12. The CDR3 spans 13 residues. The germline CDR1 and CDR2 sequences are SGHAT and FQDESV (reference sequence).

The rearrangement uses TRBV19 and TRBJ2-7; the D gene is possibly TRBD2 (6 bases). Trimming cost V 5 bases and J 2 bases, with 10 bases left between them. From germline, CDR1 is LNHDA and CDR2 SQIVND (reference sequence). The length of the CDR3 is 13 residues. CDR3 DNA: TGTGCCAGTAGTTGGGGACTTACCTACGAGCAGTACTTC. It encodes CASSWGLTYEQYF. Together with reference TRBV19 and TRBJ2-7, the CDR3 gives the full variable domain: DGGITQSPKYLFRKEGQNVTLSCEQNLNHDAMYWYRQDPGQGLRLIYYSQIVNDFQKGDIAEGYSVSREKKESFPLTVTSAQKNPTAFYLCASSWGLTYEQYFGPGTRLTVT.

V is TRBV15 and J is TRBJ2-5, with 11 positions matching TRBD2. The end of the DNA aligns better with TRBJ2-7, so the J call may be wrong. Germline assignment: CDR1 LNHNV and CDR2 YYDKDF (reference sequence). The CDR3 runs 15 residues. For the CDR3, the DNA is TGTGCCACCAGCAGAGTGCTAGCGGGAGGAGGCGAGCAGTACTTC. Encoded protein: CATSRVLAGGGEQYF.